The subject of this entry is one TCR beta chain. The data are from a study of blood T cell repertoires in COVID-19. Study information: PBMCs, B-cell-depleted T cells, or T cells were the source of the cDNA or gDNA that made up the material.

Using immunoSEQ multiplex PCR, the repertoire was profiled, and TCRdb retains in-frame clones only, with some absent. This repertoire shows approximately 260,000 clones, roughly 84% found once; its top ten account for 3.4%. Looked up from germline, CDR1 is KGHSY and CDR2 is FQNENV. The CDR3 runs 16 residues. The V gene end was trimmed by 4 bases and the J gene end by 6 bases; junction bases not matched to a gene: 13. Two negative PCRs, clearance, or symptom resolution had been documented for recovered Cohort 3 donors. The chain employs TRBV16 and TRBJ1-1, with 8 bases matching TRBD1. This TCR came from a man between 45 and 60 years old who had recovered from COVID-19. Sample: PBMCs or T cells enriched from blood (not recorded which). The CDR3 protein is CASSPRRTGWGAEAFF. The CDR3, as DNA: TGTGCCAGCAGCCCCCGCCGGACAGGGTGGGGAGCTGAAGCTTTCTTT.